This T cell receptor beta chain was captured in a study of CD8 T cells in Susac syndrome. Sequencing targeted TCR beta in blood CD8+ and CD4+ T cells. Trimming stripped 1 base from V and 6 bases from J, with 15 bases between. This CDR3 region has 16 residues. Germline V gene data show CDR1 as MGHRA and CDR2 as YSYEKL. With random hexamers, roughly 0.5 to 1 ug RNA was reverse transcribed. In TCRdb, the immunoSEQ multiplex PCR reads were re-called with MiXCR into one record per CDR3 protein. The data show hundreds of thousands of distinct CDR3 sequences, with about 94% seen just once and around 0.13% held by the top ten.

The chain combines TRBV4-1 with TRBJ2-2, with D possibly called TRBD1 or TRBD2 (5 bases each). The sequencing input was CD8+ T cells from PBMCs. This TCR was sampled from a human donor with multiple sclerosis. CDR3 region: CASSQVDQGVAGELFF. The CDR3, as DNA: TGCGCCAGCAGCCAAGTTGATCAGGGAGTGGCCGGGGAGCTGTTTTTT.